This TCR beta chain appears in the sequencing data of a study of T cells in Graves' hyperthyroidism and ophthalmopathy. Overall study findings and caveats: Onset of ophthalmopathy came a median roughly 6.9 months after the model predicted it. Separation of ophthalmopathy from stable hyperthyroidism was achieved by a 13 V-J model. Blood shared most expanded thyroid clonotypes above 0.001.

In this sample, this clonotype turned up many times. Its antigen is unknown. V lost 8 bases to trimming and J lost 4 bases, with 6 bases between them. The CDR3 contains 12 residues. CDR1 and CDR2 (germline): SNHLY, FYNNEI. The CDR3 regions of TCR beta were amplified from RNA transcripts. First-round RT-PCR of the TCR CDR3 relied on the HTBI primer set. One entry per CDR3 protein, called by TCRdb with MiXCR from the multiplex PCR reads. The table includes hundreds of thousands of distinct CDR3 sequences, over 35% detected once. Every diagnosis used clinical symptoms, serum thyroxine and TRAb, thyroid ultrasound and orbital computed tomography.

The chain couples TRBV2 to TRBJ2-6; D unclear. Sequencing was done on a sample of blood. The TCR originated in a man younger than 35 with Graves' hyperthyroidism. CDR3 in DNA: TGTGCCAGCTGGCTGGGGGCCAACGTCCTGACTTTC. Its translation: CASWLGANVLTF.